These 15 T cell receptor beta chains share one sample of origin, sequenced in a study of cytomegalovirus exposure and HLA in healthy donors. The PCR had 60 Vbeta and 13 Jbeta primers. Produced via immunoSEQ multiplex PCR; TCRdb's table is partial and in-frame only. The table records roughly 86,000 clones, over 60% of them present only once. Sequencing input: PBMCs. The source is a woman between 50 and 59 years old in good health and CMV-seropositive.

The J gene is TRBJ1-4, the V gene TRBV9; 7 bases agree with TRBD1. The ends lost 3 bases at V and 4 bases at J; junction bases unmatched: 3. Per the germline V gene, CDR1 is SGDLS and CDR2 is YYNGEE. The CDR3 runs 14 residues. The CDR3 reads CASSEGQINEKLFF. The CDR3 nucleotides are TGTGCCAGCAGCGAGGGACAGATTAATGAAAAACTGTTTTTT.

The chain recombines TRBV5-1 with TRBJ1-1, with no clear D. Germline assignment: CDR1 SGHRS and CDR2 YFSETQ. With 0 bases removed from V and 1 base from J, the gap between germline ends came to 10 bases. CDR3 length: 15 residues. The CDR3 reads CASSLGNGKNTEAFF. Written as DNA, the CDR3 is TGCGCCAGCAGCTTGGGAAACGGGAAGAACACTGAAGCTTTCTTT.

The CDR3 loop is CASSSFYSGDTDTQYF. CDR3 sequence (DNA): TGTGCCAGCAGCTCTTTTTATAGCGGGGACACAGATACGCAGTATTTT. The rearrangement uses TRBV7-9 and TRBJ2-3; TRBD2 matches 8 bases. The CDR3 loop spans 16 amino acids. Germline values: CDR1 SEHNR, CDR2 FQNEAQ (reference sequence). Trimming removed 4 bases from V and 2 bases from J; junction bases left unmatched: 8.

V usage is TRBV7-3 and J usage is TRBJ2-1; 8 bases fit TRBD2. The ends lost 4 bases at V and 1 base at J; junction bases unmatched: 6. The CDR3 is 16 amino acids. Germline V gene lookup returns CDR1 SGHTA and CDR2 FQGTGA. CDR3 sequence: CASSSGAGGSYNEQFF. CDR3 sequence (DNA): TGTGCCAGCAGCTCCGGGGCGGGGGGTTCCTACAATGAGCAGTTCTTC.

V is TRBV28 and J is TRBJ2-1, with D uncertain. Germline CDR1 reads MDHEN; CDR2 reads SYDVKM. The CDR3 runs 15 residues. With 7 bases removed from V and 0 bases from J, the gap between germline ends came to 13 bases. In nucleotides, the CDR3 is TGTGCCAGCACCCCCGGCGGATCCTCCTACAATGAGCAGTTCTTC. Translated: CASTPGGSSYNEQFF.

The rearrangement joins TRBV20-1 to TRBJ2-7; a weak D match, TRBD1 (5 bases). With 6 bases removed from V and 1 base from J, the gap between germline ends came to 7 bases. The V gene's germline CDR1 is DFQATT and CDR2 SNEGSKA (reference sequence). The length of the CDR3 is 11 residues. The DNA for the CDR3 is TGCAGTGCCAAGGGGTCCTACGAGCAGTACTTC. Its protein product is CSAKGSYEQYF.

The chain couples TRBV6-1 to TRBJ1-6; D gene uncertain. Germline CDR1 MNHNS, CDR2 SASEGT. Deletions cut 2 bases from V and 9 bases from J, with 11 bases between. This CDR3 comprises 14 residues. This CDR3 is CASSESRFSSPLHF. Written as DNA, the CDR3 is TGTGCCAGCAGTGAATCCCGGTTTAGTTCACCCCTCCACTTT.

This clone has a single count. The chain uses TRBV7-3 and TRBJ2-5, with 11 bases fitting TRBD2. Germline CDR1 and CDR2: SGHTA and FQGTGA. The CDR3 runs 17 residues. The J segment lost 5 bases and the V segment lost 5 bases, leaving 13 bases of the junction unmatched. CDR3 bases: TGTGCCAGCAGCCTCAGTAATAGCGGGGGGGCCGGTGAGACCCAGTACTTC. Translated, it gives CASSLSNSGGAGETQYF.

This clone was recorded a few times. The chain couples TRBV27 to TRBJ1-1; weak D call: TRBD1 (6 bases). V was cut by 7 bases and J by 6 bases, with 12 bases left in between. Germline CDR1 and CDR2: MNHEY and SMNVEV (reference sequence). CDR3 length equals 12 residues. For the CDR3, the DNA is TGTGCCAGCACCCTGAACAGGGCTGAAGCTTTCTTT. This gives the protein CASTLNRAEAFF.

The V call is TRBV7-8, the J call TRBJ1-1, with D perhaps matching TRBD1 (6 bases). Trimming cost V 6 bases and J 4 bases, with 15 bases left between them. The CDR3 covers 14 residues. The germline CDR1 and CDR2 sequences are SGHVS and FQNEAQ. The CDR3 sequence is CASSSDRLATEAFF. In DNA form, the CDR3 reads TGTGCCAGCAGTTCTGACAGGCTGGCCACTGAAGCTTTCTTT.

Only one count was recorded for this clone. The J gene is TRBJ2-5, the V gene TRBV7-2; 9 bases agree with TRBD1. This CDR3 has 13 residues. Trimming removed 6 bases from V and 5 bases from J; junction bases left unmatched: 4. The germline gives CDR1 SGHTA, CDR2 FQGNSA. Written as DNA, the CDR3 is TGTGCCAGCAGGCTTGACAGGGGGGAGACCCAGTACTTC. Its protein is CASRLDRGETQYF.

V usage is TRBV30 and J usage is TRBJ1-5; 9 bases are a match to TRBD1. The CDR3 is 15 residues long. Germline V gene lookup returns CDR1 GTSNPN and CDR2 SVGIG (reference sequence). V shed 0 bases, J shed 4 bases, and the junction held 4 bases outside the gene matches. The CDR3, as DNA: TGTGCCTGGAGTGTACAGGGGGCCACAAATCAGCCCCAGCATTTT. Translated: CAWSVQGATNQPQHF.

This sequence joins TRBV7-3 and TRBJ2-1; TRBD1 agrees at 7 bases. Trimming removed 3 bases from V and 0 bases from J; junction bases left unmatched: 5. CDR1 is SGHTA, CDR2 FQGTGA, per germline. There are 16 residues in the CDR3. CDR3 sequence: CASSFSGGDSYNEQFF. The DNA of the CDR3 is TGTGCCAGCAGCTTCTCAGGGGGAGACTCCTACAATGAGCAGTTCTTC. The full variable domain, with the rest looked up from reference TRBV7-3 and TRBJ2-1, is GAGVSQTPSNKVTEKGKYVELRCDPISGHTALYWYRQSLGQGPEFLIYFQGTGAADDSGLPNDRFFAVRPEGSVSTLKIQRTERGDSAVYLCASSFSGGDSYNEQFFGPGTRLTVL.

This clone turned up a few times. This chain connects TRBV6-1 to TRBJ2-7, with unresolved D. This CDR3 spans 13 amino acids. CDR1 is MNHNS and CDR2 is SASEGT in the germline V gene. V lost 6 bases and J 1 base, leaving 10 bases between the germline ends. The CDR3 spells CASSSELSYEQYF. The CDR3 DNA reads TGTGCCAGCAGCTCCGAGTTATCCTACGAGCAGTACTTC.

The V and J genes are TRBV6-5 and TRBJ1-2; D is undetermined. The CDR3 runs to 13 residues. CDR1 is MNHEY, CDR2 SVGAGI, per germline. Trimming removed 5 bases at V and 2 bases at J, with 9 bases between. CDR3 bases: TGTGCCAGCAGTGCGGCCGCCAACTATGGCTACACCTTC. Residues: CASSAAANYGYTF.